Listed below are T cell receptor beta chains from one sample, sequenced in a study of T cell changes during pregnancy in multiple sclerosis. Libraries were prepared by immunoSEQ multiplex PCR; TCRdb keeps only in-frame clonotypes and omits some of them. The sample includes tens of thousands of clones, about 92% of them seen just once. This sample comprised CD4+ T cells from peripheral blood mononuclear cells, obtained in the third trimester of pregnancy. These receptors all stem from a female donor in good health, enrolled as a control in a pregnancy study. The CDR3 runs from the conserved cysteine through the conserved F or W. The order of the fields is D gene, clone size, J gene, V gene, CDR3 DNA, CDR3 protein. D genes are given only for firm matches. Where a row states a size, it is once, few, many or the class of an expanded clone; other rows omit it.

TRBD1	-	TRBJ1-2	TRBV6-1	TGTGCCAGCACACAGGGGTTGGGTGGCTACACCTTC	CASTQGLGGYTF
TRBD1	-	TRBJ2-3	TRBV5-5	TGTGCCAGCAGCTTTGACAGGGGAGATACGCAGTATTTT	CASSFDRGDTQYF
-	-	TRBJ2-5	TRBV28	TGTGCCAGCAGTTTATCCCCGGACCAAGAGACCCAGTACTTC	CASSLSPDQETQYF
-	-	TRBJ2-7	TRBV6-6	TGTGCCAGCAATCGGTACGAGCAGTACTTC	CASNRYEQYF
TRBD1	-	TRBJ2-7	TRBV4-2	TGTGCCAGCAGCCCGAATTCCGGGACAGGGGGTCACGAGCAGTACTTC	CASSPNSGTGGHEQYF
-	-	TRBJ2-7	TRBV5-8	TGTGCCAGCAGCTTGACTGGGCCCCGGATTTACGAGCAGTACTTC	CASSLTGPRIYEQYF
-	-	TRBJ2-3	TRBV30	TGTGCCTGGAGTGTACGAGCTCGGATAGCAAACACAGATACGCAGTATTTT	CAWSVRARIANTDTQYF
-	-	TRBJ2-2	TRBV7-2	TGTGCCAGCAGCTTAGAACAGTCAGCGAACACCGGGGAGCTGTTTTTT	CASSLEQSANTGELFF
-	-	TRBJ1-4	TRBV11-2	TGTGCCAGCAGCCCGGGGGTCACAAGAGAAAAACTGTTTTTT	CASSPGVTREKLFF
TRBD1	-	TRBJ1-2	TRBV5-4	TGTGCCAGCAGCTCCGGGACAGCTAACTATGGCTACACCTTC	CASSSGTANYGYTF
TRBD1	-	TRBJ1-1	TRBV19	TGTGCCAGTACGCCGGGACAGGGTACAACTGAAGCTTTCTTT	CASTPGQGTTEAFF
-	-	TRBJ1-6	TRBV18	TGTGCCAGCTCAAAGGACTTCCGATACTCACCCCTCCACTTT	CASSKDFRYSPLHF
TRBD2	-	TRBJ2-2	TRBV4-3	TGCGCCAGCAGCCAAGAACGCGGGAGACTGTTTTTT	CASSQERGRLFF
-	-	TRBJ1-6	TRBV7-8	TGTGCCAGCAGCTTAGTAGGGGTAGTCGATAATTCACCCCTCCACTTT	CASSLVGVVDNSPLHF
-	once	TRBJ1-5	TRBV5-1	TGCGCCAGCAGCTTTGAGGGTCAGCCCCAGCATTTT	CASSFEGQPQHF
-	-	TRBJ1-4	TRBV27	TGTGCCAGCAGTTTCGCTGGGGCGGGATCTGAAAAACTGTTTTTT	CASSFAGAGSEKLFF
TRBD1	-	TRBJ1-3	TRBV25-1	TGTGCCAGCAGACAGACAGGGATCGGTACTGGAAACACCATATATTTT	CASRQTGIGTGNTIYF
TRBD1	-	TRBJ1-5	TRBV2	TGTGCCAGCAGCCAGGGGGCGGATCAGCCCCAGCATTTT	CASSQGADQPQHF
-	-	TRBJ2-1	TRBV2	TGTGCCAGCAGCCCGGACCAGGGCAATGAGCAGTTCTTC	CASSPDQGNEQFF
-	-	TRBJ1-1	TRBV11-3	TGTGCCAGCAGCAGGGATAATGGAGGTGAAGCTTTCTTT	CASSRDNGGEAFF
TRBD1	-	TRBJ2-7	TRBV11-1	TGTGCCAGCAGCACCGCCGGGACAGAATTTAGCGAGCAGTACTTC	CASSTAGTEFSEQYF
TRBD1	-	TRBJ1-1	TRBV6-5	TGTGCGAGCAAAGTCAACAGGGGCCGAGGCACTGAAGCTTTCTTT	CASKVNRGRGTEAFF
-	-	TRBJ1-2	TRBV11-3	TGTGCCAGCAGCTTAGATTGGGGGCGCGACTACACCTTC	CASSLDWGRDYTF
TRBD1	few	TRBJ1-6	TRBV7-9	TGTGCCAGCAGCTTTGCAGGGGGCCGGGATTCACCCCTCCACTTT	CASSFAGGRDSPLHF
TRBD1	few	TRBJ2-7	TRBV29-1	TGCAGCGCGGGGACAGCGAACTACGAGCAGTACTTC	CSAGTANYEQYF
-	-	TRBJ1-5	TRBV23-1	TGCGCCAGCAGTCAGCTGGACACTCTCTCCTATCAGCCCCAGCATTTT	CASSQLDTLSYQPQHF
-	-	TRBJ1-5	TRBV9	TGTGCCAGCAGCGTAGGGGCAGTCAATCAGCCCCAGCATTTT	CASSVGAVNQPQHF
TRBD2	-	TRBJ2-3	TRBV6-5	TGTGCCAGCAGGGGGAGCGGGGGGGGTACAGATACGCAGTATTTT	CASRGSGGGTDTQYF
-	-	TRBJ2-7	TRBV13	TGTGCCAGCAGCTTGGGCCTGTTTCGGGAGCAGTACTTC	CASSLGLFREQYF